These T cell receptor beta chains were read from a single sample in a study of T cell changes during pregnancy in multiple sclerosis. TCRdb's table, derived via immunoSEQ multiplex PCR, lists solely in-frame clones and lacks some. The table records 65,000 to 95,000 clones, around 94% of them present only once. This specimen was peripheral blood, taken in the second trimester of pregnancy. These receptors originate from a female donor in good health, enrolled as a control in a pregnancy study. CDR3s include the opening cysteine and the closing phenylalanine or tryptophan. Each record gives: clone size, J gene, V gene, D gene, CDR3 protein, CDR3 DNA. A D gene is named only where the DNA matches it firmly. Rows give clone size only sometimes, using once, few, many, or a class for an expanded clone.

clone size: .
J gene: TRBJ2-1
V gene: TRBV5-1
D gene: TRBD2
CDR3 protein: CASSVLGGSTEQFF
CDR3 DNA: TGCGCCAGCAGCGTTCTAGGCGGGAGCACTGAGCAGTTCTTC

clone size: once
J gene: TRBJ2-1
V gene: TRBV5-4
D gene: .
CDR3 protein: CASSLKSGRNEQFF
CDR3 DNA: TGTGCCAGCAGCTTGAAGAGCGGTAGGAATGAGCAGTTCTTC

clone size: .
J gene: TRBJ2-7
V gene: TRBV5-5
D gene: TRBD1
CDR3 protein: CASSLAGTGSYEQYF
CDR3 DNA: TGTGCCAGCAGCTTGGCGGGGACAGGGAGCTACGAGCAGTACTTC

clone size: .
J gene: TRBJ2-7
V gene: TRBV11-1
D gene: TRBD1
CDR3 protein: CASSRGGQLSYEQYF
CDR3 DNA: TGTGCCAGCAGCCGAGGGGGACAGCTTTCCTACGAGCAGTACTTC

clone size: once
J gene: TRBJ1-2
V gene: TRBV5-4
D gene: .
CDR3 protein: CASSTNPTASDRFGGYTF
CDR3 DNA: TGTGCCAGCAGCACCAACCCGACAGCGTCAGACAGATTCGGGGGCTACACCTTC

clone size: .
J gene: TRBJ2-1
V gene: TRBV29-1
D gene: .
CDR3 protein: CSVEDLSGAYNEQFF
CDR3 DNA: TGCAGCGTTGAAGATCTTTCCGGGGCCTACAATGAGCAGTTCTTC

clone size: .
J gene: TRBJ2-7
V gene: TRBV4-1
D gene: .
CDR3 protein: CASSQESLAGGSPYEQYF
CDR3 DNA: TGCGCCAGCAGCCAAGAGTCTTTGGCCGGGGGATCCCCCTACGAGCAGTACTTC

clone size: .
J gene: TRBJ1-1
V gene: TRBV4-2
D gene: .
CDR3 protein: CASSQLGASEAFF
CDR3 DNA: TGTGCCAGCAGCCAGCTGGGGGCCTCTGAAGCTTTCTTT

clone size: .
J gene: TRBJ2-5
V gene: TRBV5-1
D gene: .
CDR3 protein: CASSQTAETQYF
CDR3 DNA: TGCGCCAGCAGCCAAACCGCGGAGACCCAGTACTTC

clone size: .
J gene: TRBJ2-5
V gene: TRBV5-1
D gene: TRBD1
CDR3 protein: CASKTGGAGKETQYF
CDR3 DNA: TGCGCCAGCAAGACAGGGGGCGCAGGAAAAGAGACCCAGTACTTC

clone size: .
J gene: TRBJ2-1
V gene: TRBV5-1
D gene: .
CDR3 protein: CASSSDSSAYNEQFF
CDR3 DNA: TGCGCCAGCAGCTCCGACAGTTCAGCCTACAATGAGCAGTTCTTC

clone size: .
J gene: TRBJ2-7
V gene: TRBV10-3
D gene: .
CDR3 protein: CAISESGTSSYEQYF
CDR3 DNA: TGTGCCATCAGTGAGTCCGGGACTTCGTCCTACGAGCAGTACTTC

clone size: .
J gene: TRBJ1-4
V gene: TRBV28
D gene: .
CDR3 protein: CASRFDSKNEKLFF
CDR3 DNA: TGTGCCAGCAGATTCGACAGTAAAAATGAAAAACTGTTTTTT

clone size: once
J gene: TRBJ2-1
V gene: TRBV20-1
D gene: .
CDR3 protein: CSATYNEQFF
CDR3 DNA: TGCAGTGCCACCTACAATGAGCAGTTCTTC

clone size: .
J gene: TRBJ2-5
V gene: TRBV13
D gene: .
CDR3 protein: CASSFSGLELQETQYF
CDR3 DNA: TGTGCCAGCAGCTTTTCGGGACTCGAACTCCAAGAGACCCAGTACTTC

clone size: .
J gene: TRBJ2-5
V gene: TRBV5-4
D gene: .
CDR3 protein: CASSLSGRETQYF
CDR3 DNA: TGTGCCAGCAGCTTGTCAGGGCGAGAGACCCAGTACTTC

clone size: .
J gene: TRBJ1-1
V gene: TRBV6-6
D gene: TRBD1
CDR3 protein: CASSSQGDFTEAFF
CDR3 DNA: TGTGCCAGCAGCTCACAGGGGGATTTCACTGAAGCTTTCTTT

clone size: .
J gene: TRBJ2-7
V gene: TRBV30
D gene: TRBD1
CDR3 protein: CAWSWGTGGEQYF
CDR3 DNA: TGTGCCTGGAGTTGGGGGACAGGAGGCGAGCAGTACTTC

clone size: .
J gene: TRBJ2-5
V gene: TRBV30
D gene: TRBD2
CDR3 protein: CAWRLAGGRLETQYF
CDR3 DNA: TGTGCCTGGAGACTAGCGGGAGGACGCCTGGAGACCCAGTACTTC

clone size: .
J gene: TRBJ2-5
V gene: TRBV30
D gene: .
CDR3 protein: CAWSVGFGREQETQYF
CDR3 DNA: TGTGCCTGGAGTGTAGGGTTTGGGCGGGAACAAGAGACCCAGTACTTC

clone size: .
J gene: TRBJ2-7
V gene: TRBV5-4
D gene: .
CDR3 protein: CASSLSSGVPYEQYF
CDR3 DNA: TGTGCCAGCAGCTTGTCTTCGGGAGTCCCCTACGAGCAGTACTTC

clone size: .
J gene: TRBJ1-4
V gene: TRBV28
D gene: .
CDR3 protein: CASKPVGQTNEKLFF
CDR3 DNA: TGTGCCAGCAAACCAGTCGGACAGACAAATGAAAAACTGTTTTTT

clone size: .
J gene: TRBJ2-7
V gene: TRBV7-6
D gene: TRBD1
CDR3 protein: CASSLVDRGGHEQYF
CDR3 DNA: TGTGCCAGCAGCTTAGTCGACAGGGGAGGCCACGAGCAGTACTTC